This T cell receptor beta chain was documented in a study of T cells after yellow fever vaccination. Germline CDR1 and CDR2: DFQATT and SNEGSKA (reference sequence). This CDR3 region has 14 residues. With 0 bases clipped from V and 10 bases from J, the junction kept 9 bases outside the gene matches. This clonotype occurred once. Its antigen is unknown. Whole-study findings and limits: Compared with primary, the secondary response was weaker and peaked at day 5, not 15. Post-booster repertoires again held most primary-vaccination clones (about 96% CD4, 88% CD8). In FACS-sorted repertoires, abundant clonotypes from the bulk population could appear as contaminants.

As TCR cDNA was made by 5'RACE template switching, a universal primer site and UMIs were added. TCRdb independently ran MiXCR on the 5' RACE reads; one entry per CDR3 protein. The sample has around 550,000 distinct CDR3 sequences, about 19% seen once. V and J are TRBV20-1 and TRBJ2-1; 7 positions match TRBD1. The clonotype was recovered from a young man who received the YFV17D yellow fever vaccine. The source was PBMCs, collected 15 days after the yellow fever booster vaccination. CDR3 DNA: TGCAGTGCTAGAGATTTGAGGGGGCTGAACGAGCAGTTCTTC. It yields the protein CSARDLRGLNEQFF.